This T cell receptor (beta chain) comes out of a study of cytomegalovirus exposure and HLA in healthy donors. Findings and caveats of the study: Researchers catalogued around 150 TCR beta chains as cytomegalovirus-associated.

This clone occurred once. Its matching antigen is unknown. Data came from immunoSEQ multiplex PCR; TCRdb stores just in-frame clones and leaves some out. The data hold some 250,000 clones, with around 87% observed a single time. The CDR3 spans 14 residues. V was pared by 5 bases and J by 5 bases, with 8 bases of the junction left unmatched. Per germline, CDR1 SEHNR and CDR2 FQNEAQ (reference sequence). J is TRBJ1-1 and V is TRBV7-9; TRBD1 agrees at 7 bases. This TCR came from a woman younger than 30 in good health and CMV-seronegative. The sequenced sample was PBMCs. The chain's CDR3 is CASSGDSLSTEAFF. The CDR3 region has the DNA TGTGCCAGCAGCGGGGACAGTCTCAGTACTGAAGCTTTCTTT.